A selection of T cell receptor beta chains follows, all from one sample in a study of blood T cell repertoires in COVID-19. TCRdb's copy holds only in-frame clones and misses some; the assay was immunoSEQ multiplex PCR. Among 310,000 or so clones, roughly 90% were seen once, and the ten largest hold roughly 6.5%. Material for sequencing was peripheral blood. These receptors were obtained from a man younger than 35 who had recovered from COVID-19. The CDR3 runs from the conserved cysteine through the conserved F or W. Fields, in order: CDR3 DNA, CDR3 protein, V gene, J gene, clone size, D gene. A D gene is named only where the DNA matches it firmly. A clone size is listed for some rows: how often the clone was seen (once, few, many), or a class if it is expanded.

DNA: TGTGCCAGCAGCCCAACTCTAGCGGGGGGGCCTAATGGGGCCAACGTCCTGACTTTC
CDR3: CASSPTLAGGPNGANVLTF
V: TRBV3-1/TRBV3-2
J: TRBJ2-6
size: .
D: TRBD2

DNA: TGTGCCAGCAGCTACAGCGGGGGGTCCTCCTACGAGCAGTACTTC
CDR3: CASSYSGGSSYEQYF
V: TRBV7-9
J: TRBJ2-7
size: .
D: TRBD2

DNA: TGCGCCAGCAGCTTGGACAGGTCCGCCGGGGAGCTGTTTTTT
CDR3: CASSLDRSAGELFF
V: TRBV5-1
J: TRBJ2-2
size: .
D: .

DNA: TGCGCCAGCAGCTTGGAACGGGGGGGCCTTGAGACCCAGTACTTC
CDR3: CASSLERGGLETQYF
V: TRBV5-1
J: TRBJ2-5
size: .
D: TRBD2

DNA: TGCGCCGATCGAAAGAACGGGAGGCCGGGACAGGGTGGAGGACAGCCCCAGCATTTT
CDR3: CADRKNGRPGQGGGQPQHF
V: TRBV23-1
J: TRBJ1-5
size: .
D: TRBD1

DNA: TGTGCCAGCTCGCCGACAGGGGTCATGAACACTGAAGCTTTCTTT
CDR3: CASSPTGVMNTEAFF
V: TRBV18
J: TRBJ1-1
size: .
D: TRBD1

DNA: TGCGCCAGCAGCTTGGCAGGATCCTCTGGAAACACCATATATTTT
CDR3: CASSLAGSSGNTIYF
V: TRBV5-1
J: TRBJ1-3
size: .
D: .

DNA: TGTGCCAGCAGCCCGGGGGGGACCGAGCCTATTGGCTACACCTTC
CDR3: CASSPGGTEPIGYTF
V: TRBV7-2
J: TRBJ1-2
size: .
D: .

DNA: TGCGCCAGCAGCTTGAGGAGCGGCACAGATACGCAGTATTTT
CDR3: CASSLRSGTDTQYF
V: TRBV5-1
J: TRBJ2-3
size: .
D: .

DNA: TGTGCCAGCAGTCCCGTCTACACCTTC
CDR3: CASSPVYTF
V: TRBV27
J: TRBJ1-2
size: .
D: .

DNA: TGTGCCAGCAGCTTCGATGTCTCGGGAGAGACCCAGTACTTC
CDR3: CASSFDVSGETQYF
V: TRBV7-9
J: TRBJ2-5
size: .
D: .

DNA: TGCGCCAGCAGTGAGTACAGGGCCTACAATGAGCAGTTCTTC
CDR3: CASSEYRAYNEQFF
V: TRBV10-2
J: TRBJ2-1
size: few
D: .

DNA: TGTGCCAGCAGCCGCCGGGACAGCAGTTCACCCCTCCACTTT
CDR3: CASSRRDSSSPLHF
V: TRBV7-9
J: TRBJ1-6
size: .
D: TRBD1

DNA: TGTGCCAGCAGTTTGCGGGGTACACCCCTCCACTTT
CDR3: CASSLRGTPLHF
V: TRBV27
J: TRBJ1-6
size: .
D: .

DNA: TGTGCCAGCAGCCCTTCTAGCGTTGGGACCCAGTACTTC
CDR3: CASSPSSVGTQYF
V: TRBV3-1/TRBV3-2
J: TRBJ2-5
size: .
D: .

DNA: TGTGCCAGCAGCCAGGGGGCCTACGAGCAGTACTTC
CDR3: CASSQGAYEQYF
V: TRBV6-5
J: TRBJ2-7
size: .
D: TRBD1

DNA: TGCGCCAGCAGCCAACCCCGACAGGTGAATGAGCAGTTCTTC
CDR3: CASSQPRQVNEQFF
V: TRBV4-1
J: TRBJ2-1
size: few
D: .

DNA: TGTGCCAGTAGTATAGTCCAGATGGCGGGGGTATACAATGAGCAGTTCTTC
CDR3: CASSIVQMAGVYNEQFF
V: TRBV19
J: TRBJ2-1
size: .
D: TRBD2

DNA: TGCGCCAGCAGCCAAGAAGGTAGAGGAACCCTTTTCGGGGAGCTGTTTTTT
CDR3: CASSQEGRGTLFGELFF
V: TRBV4-3
J: TRBJ2-2
size: .
D: .

DNA: TGTGCCAGCAGCCGGACAGGGTCGGGCAATCAGCCCCAGCATTTT
CDR3: CASSRTGSGNQPQHF
V: TRBV7-9
J: TRBJ1-5
size: few
D: TRBD1

DNA: TGTGCCAGCAACAGGGAAGGGACTAACTATGGCTACACCTTC
CDR3: CASNREGTNYGYTF
V: TRBV2
J: TRBJ1-2
size: .
D: .

DNA: TGTGCCAGCAAGGGGCTGTGGAACACCGGGGAGCTGTTTTTT
CDR3: CASKGLWNTGELFF
V: TRBV28
J: TRBJ2-2
size: .
D: .

DNA: TGTGCCAGCAGTGTTCCGGACAGGGGGCCGCGGCCCGGGGAGCTGTTTTTT
CDR3: CASSVPDRGPRPGELFF
V: TRBV6-1
J: TRBJ2-2
size: .
D: TRBD1

DNA: TGCAGCGTTGAAGACCTCCGGACAGGGCGGCCTGAAGCTTTCTTT
CDR3: CSVEDLRTGRPEAFF
V: TRBV29-1
J: TRBJ1-1
size: .
D: TRBD1

DNA: TGTGCCAGTAGAAAAGGGGGCACTGAAGCTTTCTTT
CDR3: CASRKGGTEAFF
V: TRBV19
J: TRBJ1-1
size: .
D: .

DNA: TGCGCCAGCAGCCAAGAGAAGCGACAGGTAAAAGCTTTCTTT
CDR3: CASSQEKRQVKAFF
V: TRBV4-3
J: TRBJ1-1
size: .
D: .

DNA: TGTGCCAGCAGCTTAAGAGCTGAAGCTTTCTTT
CDR3: CASSLRAEAFF
V: TRBV7-9
J: TRBJ1-1
size: once
D: .

DNA: TGCAGCGTTGACAGGGGGCCGAACTATGGCTACACCTTC
CDR3: CSVDRGPNYGYTF
V: TRBV29-1
J: TRBJ1-2
size: .
D: TRBD1

DNA: TGTGCCAGCAGCGGCTCGTCGACAGGGGGCGCTTACTATGGCTACACCTTC
CDR3: CASSGSSTGGAYYGYTF
V: TRBV7-2
J: TRBJ1-2
size: .
D: TRBD1

DNA: TGCGCCAGCAGCCGAGAGACAGGGACCTACGAGCAGTACTTC
CDR3: CASSRETGTYEQYF
V: TRBV4-1
J: TRBJ2-7
size: .
D: TRBD1

DNA: TGCGCCAGCAGCCAAGAGTTGGGGGGAAGGGCGACCGGGGAGCTGTTTTTT
CDR3: CASSQELGGRATGELFF
V: TRBV4-3
J: TRBJ2-2
size: .
D: .

DNA: TGTGCCAGCAGCTCGAAGGGACAGAGCTATGGCTACACCTTC
CDR3: CASSSKGQSYGYTF
V: TRBV7-9
J: TRBJ1-2
size: .
D: TRBD1

DNA: TGTGCCAGCAGTTACTCGGAGAGCTATGGCTACACCTTC
CDR3: CASSYSESYGYTF
V: TRBV6-5
J: TRBJ1-2
size: .
D: .

DNA: TGTGCCAGCAAAATCGACAGGAGCACAGATACGCAGTATTTT
CDR3: CASKIDRSTDTQYF
V: TRBV6-5
J: TRBJ2-3
size: .
D: .

DNA: TGTGCCAGCCAATCTCGAGAAAGCTCCTACGAGCAGTACTTC
CDR3: CASQSRESSYEQYF
V: TRBV2
J: TRBJ2-7
size: .
D: .

DNA: TGTGCCAGCAGCTTAATTTCCAGGGGCGTTAGCAATCAGCCCCAGCATTTT
CDR3: CASSLISRGVSNQPQHF
V: TRBV7-2
J: TRBJ1-5
size: .
D: .

DNA: TGTGCCAGCAGCGTCGGGACAGGGGCGCCAAAAGATCCCTATGGCTACACCTTC
CDR3: CASSVGTGAPKDPYGYTF
V: TRBV9
J: TRBJ1-2
size: .
D: TRBD1

DNA: TGTGCCAGCAGTTTATTTCTTCCGGGAGTAAACTATGGCTACACCTTC
CDR3: CASSLFLPGVNYGYTF
V: TRBV28
J: TRBJ1-2
size: .
D: .

DNA: TGTGCCAGCAGCGTGAGCGGGGTCGAGCAGTACTTC
CDR3: CASSVSGVEQYF
V: TRBV2
J: TRBJ2-7
size: .
D: TRBD2

DNA: TGTGCCAGCAGTGAAGCAACAGGGGTGCGCTACACCTTC
CDR3: CASSEATGVRYTF
V: TRBV6-1
J: TRBJ1-2
size: .
D: TRBD1

DNA: TGTGCCAGCAGCTTTCGGCAACTAGCTGTCTACAATGAGCAGTTCTTC
CDR3: CASSFRQLAVYNEQFF
V: TRBV13
J: TRBJ2-1
size: .
D: .

DNA: TGTGCCAGCAGCCAATCAGGGGTGGACGAGCAGTACTTC
CDR3: CASSQSGVDEQYF
V: TRBV3-1/TRBV3-2
J: TRBJ2-7
size: .
D: .

DNA: TGCGCCAGCAGCCAAGTCCTTGGGACAGGTGGCAATCAGCCCCAGCATTTT
CDR3: CASSQVLGTGGNQPQHF
V: TRBV4-1
J: TRBJ1-5
size: .
D: TRBD1

DNA: TGTGCCAGCAGCTTGCACAGGGGGCACACCGGGGAGCTGTTTTTT
CDR3: CASSLHRGHTGELFF
V: TRBV9
J: TRBJ2-2
size: .
D: TRBD1

DNA: TGCGCCAGCAGCTTGGACAGGGTGGATGAGCAGTTCTTC
CDR3: CASSLDRVDEQFF
V: TRBV5-1
J: TRBJ2-1
size: .
D: .

DNA: TGTGCCAGCAGCCAACCCGGAGGGAAAGAGACCCAGTACTTC
CDR3: CASSQPGGKETQYF
V: TRBV5-4
J: TRBJ2-5
size: once
D: .

DNA: TGTGCCAGCAGTTTAAGGGGGTATAGCTCCTACGAGCAGTACTTC
CDR3: CASSLRGYSSYEQYF
V: TRBV27
J: TRBJ2-7
size: .
D: .

DNA: TGTGCCAGCAGTGACTCTACTAGCGAATCTCCCTACGAGCAGTACTTC
CDR3: CASSDSTSESPYEQYF
V: TRBV6-6
J: TRBJ2-7
size: once
D: TRBD2

DNA: TGCGCCAGCACCCCAGGGCTTAACTATGGCTACACCTTC
CDR3: CASTPGLNYGYTF
V: TRBV10-2
J: TRBJ1-2
size: .
D: .

DNA: TGTGCCAGCAGCTTAGTCAGCTACGAGCAGTACTTC
CDR3: CASSLVSYEQYF
V: TRBV11-2
J: TRBJ2-7
size: .
D: .

DNA: TGTGCCAGCAGTAATTTTGGGGCGAACACTGAAGCTTTCTTT
CDR3: CASSNFGANTEAFF
V: TRBV6-5
J: TRBJ1-1
size: .
D: .

DNA: TGTGCCACCAGTCCTGACCCGGGACAGCAAGAGACCCAGTACTTC
CDR3: CATSPDPGQQETQYF
V: TRBV15
J: TRBJ2-5
size: .
D: TRBD1